This T cell receptor (beta chain) is drawn from a study of PD-1 blockade in classical Hodgkin lymphoma. Study outcomes and limitations: With CD4+ cells, TCR diversity rose significantly by C4D1, but not with CD8+ cells. At baseline, newly diagnosed patients reportedly showed less TCR diversity than healthy donors. Patients who began taking nivolumab under 1 year after ASCT were left out. Baseline diversity resembling that of newly diagnosed patients was seen in complete responders.

Trimming removed 6 bases from V and 6 bases from J; junction bases left unmatched: 13. CDR3 length equals 16 residues. Germline V gene lookup returns CDR1 MRHNA and CDR2 SNTAGT. Method: immunoSEQ multiplex PCR; TCRdb's copy keeps in-frame clones and lacks some. The sample lists about 39,000 clones, around nine tenths occurring once. In regard to this clone: Its target is not known.

Autologous stem cell transplantation was followed by relapse in every patient, and brentuximab vedotin exposure varied. This sequence was found in a human donor with classical Hodgkin lymphoma. The chain carries TRBV6-4 and TRBJ1-5; the match to TRBD1 covers 8 bases. Sequencing was performed on peripheral blood mononuclear cells (PBMCs), taken at baseline. CDR3 protein: CASRDHGQGKVQPQHF. In DNA form, the CDR3 reads TGTGCCAGCAGGGATCATGGACAGGGTAAGGTTCAGCCCCAGCATTTT.